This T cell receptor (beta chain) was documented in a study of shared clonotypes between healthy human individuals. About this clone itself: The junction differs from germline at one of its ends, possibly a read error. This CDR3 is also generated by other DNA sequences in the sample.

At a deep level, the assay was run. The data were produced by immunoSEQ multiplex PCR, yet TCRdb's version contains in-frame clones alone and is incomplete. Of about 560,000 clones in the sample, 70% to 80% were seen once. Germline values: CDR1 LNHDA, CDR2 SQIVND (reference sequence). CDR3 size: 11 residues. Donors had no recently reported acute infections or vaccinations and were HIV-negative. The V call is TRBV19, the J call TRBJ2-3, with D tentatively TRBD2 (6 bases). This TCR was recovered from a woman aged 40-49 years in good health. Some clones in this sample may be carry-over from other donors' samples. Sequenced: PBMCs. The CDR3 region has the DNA TGCGCCAGTAGTACCGGAGGGACGCAGTATTTT. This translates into CASSTGGTQYF.